This TCR beta chain was recorded in a study of spatial heterogeneity in lung cancer. Overall study: In raw reads, more than 9.5 appearances on average were recorded for each unique TCR and UMI combination.

Time point denoted: sample taken at primary tumor resection. From tumor, nontumor lung or frozen PBMC, whole RNA was taken unsorted for sequencing. This clonotype was counted only a few times. This beta chain is an unintended read in a library built for alpha chains; its size means little. A single record per CDR3 protein comes from TCRdb applying MiXCR to the 5' RACE reads. The table lists some 13,000 distinct CDR3 sequences, about 3.9% of them singletons. Germline lookup yields CDR1 LNHDA and CDR2 SQIVND (reference sequence). The ends were cut back, 1 base at V and 5 bases at J, with 14 bases in the middle. The CDR3 consists of 15 residues.

This clonotype was obtained from a male donor with early-stage non-small cell lung cancer. The rearrangement links TRBV19 to TRBJ1-2; weak D call: TRBD1 (6 bases). This specimen consisted of PBMCs, obtained at surgery. CDR3 nucleotide sequence: TGTGCCAGTAGTATAGCTTCGACAGGAGGGTATGGCTACACCTTC. Amino acids: CASSIASTGGYGYTF.